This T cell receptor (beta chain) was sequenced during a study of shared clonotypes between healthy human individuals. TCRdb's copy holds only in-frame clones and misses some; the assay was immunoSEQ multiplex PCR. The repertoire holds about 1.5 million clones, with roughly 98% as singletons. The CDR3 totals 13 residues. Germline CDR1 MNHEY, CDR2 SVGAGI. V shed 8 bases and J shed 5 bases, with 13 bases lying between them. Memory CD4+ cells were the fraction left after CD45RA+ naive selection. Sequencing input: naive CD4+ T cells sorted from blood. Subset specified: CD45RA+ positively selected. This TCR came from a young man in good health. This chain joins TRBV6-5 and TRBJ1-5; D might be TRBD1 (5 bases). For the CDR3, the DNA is TGTGCCAGCTGGGGGGGGTCCGATCAGCCCCAGCATTTT. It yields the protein CASWGGSDQPQHF.